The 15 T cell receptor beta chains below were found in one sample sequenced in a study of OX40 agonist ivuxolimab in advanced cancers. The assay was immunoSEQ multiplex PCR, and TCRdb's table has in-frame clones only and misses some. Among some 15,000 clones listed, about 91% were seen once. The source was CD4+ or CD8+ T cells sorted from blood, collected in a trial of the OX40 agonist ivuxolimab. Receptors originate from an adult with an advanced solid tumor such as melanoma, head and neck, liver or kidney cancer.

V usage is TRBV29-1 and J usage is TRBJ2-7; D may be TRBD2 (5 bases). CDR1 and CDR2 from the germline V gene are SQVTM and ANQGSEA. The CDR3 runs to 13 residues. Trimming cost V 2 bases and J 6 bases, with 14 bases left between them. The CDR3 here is CSVESRRGFEQYF. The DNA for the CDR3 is TGCAGCGTTGAATCGCGACGGGGATTCGAGCAGTACTTC.

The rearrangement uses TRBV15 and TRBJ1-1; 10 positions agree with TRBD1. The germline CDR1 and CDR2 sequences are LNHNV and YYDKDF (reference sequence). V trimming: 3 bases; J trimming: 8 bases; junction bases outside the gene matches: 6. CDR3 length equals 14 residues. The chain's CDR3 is CATSRKTGGVEAFF. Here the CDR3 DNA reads TGTGCCACCAGCAGGAAGACAGGGGGCGTAGAAGCTTTCTTT.

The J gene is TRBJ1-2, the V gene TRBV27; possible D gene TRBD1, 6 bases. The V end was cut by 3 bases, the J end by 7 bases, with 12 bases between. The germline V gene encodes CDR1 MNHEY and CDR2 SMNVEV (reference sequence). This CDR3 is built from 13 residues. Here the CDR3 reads CASSFGQGSGYTF. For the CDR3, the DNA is TGTGCCAGCAGTTTTGGGCAGGGGAGTGGCTACACCTTC.

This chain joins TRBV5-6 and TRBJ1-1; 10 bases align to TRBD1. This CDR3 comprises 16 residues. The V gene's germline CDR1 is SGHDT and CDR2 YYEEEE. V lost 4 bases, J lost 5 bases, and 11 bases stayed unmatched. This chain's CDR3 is CASSLGQGGYYTEAFF. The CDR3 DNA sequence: TGTGCCAGCAGCCTCGGACAGGGGGGATATTATACTGAAGCTTTCTTT.

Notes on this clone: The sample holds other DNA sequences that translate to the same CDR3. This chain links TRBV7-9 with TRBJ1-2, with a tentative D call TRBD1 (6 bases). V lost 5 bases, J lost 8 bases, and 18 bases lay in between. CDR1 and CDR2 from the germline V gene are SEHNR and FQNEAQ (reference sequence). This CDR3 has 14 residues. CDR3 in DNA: TGTGCCAGCAGCCTAGAAAGGCAGGGGCAAGGCTACACCTTC. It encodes CASSLERQGQGYTF.

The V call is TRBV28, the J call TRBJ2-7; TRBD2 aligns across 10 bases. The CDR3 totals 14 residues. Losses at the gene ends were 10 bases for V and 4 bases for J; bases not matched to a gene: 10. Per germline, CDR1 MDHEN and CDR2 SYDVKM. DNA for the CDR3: TGTGCCACCACACCCCGGACTAGCGGATACGAGCAGTACTTC. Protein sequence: CATTPRTSGYEQYF.

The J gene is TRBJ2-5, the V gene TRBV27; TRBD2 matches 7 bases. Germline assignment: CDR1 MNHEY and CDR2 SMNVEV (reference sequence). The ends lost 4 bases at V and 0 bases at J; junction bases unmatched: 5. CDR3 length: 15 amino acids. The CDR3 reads CASSSRTRYQETQYF. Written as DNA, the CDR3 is TGTGCCAGCAGTTCACGGACTAGATACCAAGAGACCCAGTACTTC.

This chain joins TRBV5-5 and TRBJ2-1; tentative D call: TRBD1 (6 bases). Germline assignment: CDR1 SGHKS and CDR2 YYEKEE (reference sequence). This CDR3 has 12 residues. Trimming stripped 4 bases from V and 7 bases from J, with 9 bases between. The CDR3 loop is CASSVQGNEQFF. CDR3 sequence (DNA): TGTGCCAGCAGCGTACAGGGAAATGAGCAGTTCTTC. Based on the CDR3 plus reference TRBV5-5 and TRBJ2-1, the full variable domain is DAGVTQSPTHLIKTRGQQVTLRCSPISGHKSVSWYQQVLGQGPQFIFQYYEKEERGRGNFPDRFSARQFPNYSSELNVNALLLGDSALYLCASSVQGNEQFFGPGTRLTVL.

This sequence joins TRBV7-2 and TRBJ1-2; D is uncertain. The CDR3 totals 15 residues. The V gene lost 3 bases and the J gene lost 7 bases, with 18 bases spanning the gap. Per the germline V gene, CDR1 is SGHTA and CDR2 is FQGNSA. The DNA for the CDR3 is TGTGCCAGCAGCTTTACGCCCCGCGGGGAGAGTGGCTACACCTTC. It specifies CASSFTPRGESGYTF.

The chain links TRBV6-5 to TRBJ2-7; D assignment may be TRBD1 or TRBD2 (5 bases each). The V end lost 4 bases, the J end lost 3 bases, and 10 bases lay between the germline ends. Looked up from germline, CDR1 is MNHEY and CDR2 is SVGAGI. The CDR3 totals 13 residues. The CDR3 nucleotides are TGTGCCAGCAGTTTGGGACCGATCTACGAGCAGTACTTC. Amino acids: CASSLGPIYEQYF.

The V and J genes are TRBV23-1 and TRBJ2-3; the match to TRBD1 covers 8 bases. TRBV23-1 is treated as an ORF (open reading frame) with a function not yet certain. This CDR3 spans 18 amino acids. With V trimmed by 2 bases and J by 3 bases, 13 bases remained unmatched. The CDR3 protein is CASSQKPFSDRDTDTQYF. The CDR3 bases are TGCGCCAGCAGTCAAAAACCCTTCTCGGACAGGGATACAGATACGCAGTATTTT.

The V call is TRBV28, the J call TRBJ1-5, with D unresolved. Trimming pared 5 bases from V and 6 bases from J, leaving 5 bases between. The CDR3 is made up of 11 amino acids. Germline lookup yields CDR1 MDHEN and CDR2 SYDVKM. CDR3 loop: CASSTGQPQHF. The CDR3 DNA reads TGTGCCAGCAGTACGGGTCAGCCCCAGCATTTT.

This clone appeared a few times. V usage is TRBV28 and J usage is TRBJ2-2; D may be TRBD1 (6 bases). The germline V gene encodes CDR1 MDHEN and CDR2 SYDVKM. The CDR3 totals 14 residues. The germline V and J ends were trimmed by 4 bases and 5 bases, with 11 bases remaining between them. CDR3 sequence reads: CASSYHRATGELFF. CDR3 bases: TGTGCCAGCAGTTACCACAGGGCAACCGGGGAGCTGTTTTTT.

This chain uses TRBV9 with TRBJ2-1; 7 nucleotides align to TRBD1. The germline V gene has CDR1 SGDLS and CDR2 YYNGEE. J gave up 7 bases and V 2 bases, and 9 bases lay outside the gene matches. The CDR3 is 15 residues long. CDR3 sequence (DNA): TGTGCCAGCAGCGTCCGACAGGGCTCGGGGAATGAGCAGTTCTTC. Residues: CASSVRQGSGNEQFF.

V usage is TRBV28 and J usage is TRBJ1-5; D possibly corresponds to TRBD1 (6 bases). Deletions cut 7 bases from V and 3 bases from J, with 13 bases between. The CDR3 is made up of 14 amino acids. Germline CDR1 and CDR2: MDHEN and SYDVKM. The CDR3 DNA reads TGTGCCAGCACCCAGGACAGTTACAATCAGCCCCAGCATTTT. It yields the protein CASTQDSYNQPQHF.